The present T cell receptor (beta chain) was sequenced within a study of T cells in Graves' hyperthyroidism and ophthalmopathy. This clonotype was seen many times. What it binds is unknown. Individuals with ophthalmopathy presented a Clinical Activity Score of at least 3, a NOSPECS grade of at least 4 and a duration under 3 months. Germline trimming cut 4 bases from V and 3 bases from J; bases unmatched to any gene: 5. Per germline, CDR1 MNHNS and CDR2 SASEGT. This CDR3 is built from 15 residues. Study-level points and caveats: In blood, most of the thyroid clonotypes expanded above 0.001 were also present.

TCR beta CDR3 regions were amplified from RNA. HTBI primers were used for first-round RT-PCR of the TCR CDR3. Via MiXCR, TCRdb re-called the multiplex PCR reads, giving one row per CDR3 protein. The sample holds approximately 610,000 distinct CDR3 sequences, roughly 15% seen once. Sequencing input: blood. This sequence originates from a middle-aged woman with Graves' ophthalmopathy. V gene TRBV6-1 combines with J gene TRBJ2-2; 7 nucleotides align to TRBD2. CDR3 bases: TGTGCCAGCAGTGCGGGCGGGAGTGACACCGGGGAGCTGTTTTTT. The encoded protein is CASSAGGSDTGELFF.